These T cell receptor beta chains were read from a single sample in a study of vaccination and CD4 T cells after COVID-19. Antigens for these TCRs are unknown. TCRdb re-called the PCR reads through MiXCR, storing one row per CDR3 protein. The table lists roughly 12,000 distinct CDR3 sequences, more than 45% of them singletons. Material for sequencing was CD4+ T cells from blood, cultured in vitro. The receptors were sampled from a human donor who had recovered from COVID-19. The CDR3 runs from the conserved cysteine through the conserved F or W. Fields, in order: V gene, J gene, CDR3 protein.

V: TRBV7-2
J: TRBJ1-1
CDR3: CASSTGGNTEAFF

V: TRBV11-2
J: TRBJ2-3
CDR3: CASSLGRGRDSTDTQYF

V: TRBV27
J: TRBJ2-7
CDR3: CASSLSPGGLAGSYEQYF

V: TRBV2
J: TRBJ1-5
CDR3: CASSDPRSGVEPQHF

V: TRBV20-1
J: TRBJ2-1
CDR3: CSASLGQGDFEQFF

V: TRBV19
J: TRBJ1-3
CDR3: CASRTLSSGNTIYF

V: TRBV10-3
J: TRBJ2-3
CDR3: CAISESGHLNTDTQYF

V: TRBV7-3
J: TRBJ2-5
CDR3: CASSQGAWETQYF

V: TRBV5-1
J: TRBJ1-1
CDR3: CASSRTGDSAAFF

V: TRBV28
J: TRBJ2-6
CDR3: CASNQQPSISGANVLTF

V: TRBV24-1
J: TRBJ1-2
CDR3: CATTPSGANYGYTF

V: TRBV27
J: TRBJ1-6
CDR3: CATLSLGSYNSPLHF

V: TRBV6-2/TRBV6-3
J: TRBJ1-5
CDR3: CASSFRGQPQHF

V: TRBV20-1
J: TRBJ1-2
CDR3: CSRWDGYGYTF

V: TRBV7-2
J: TRBJ2-7
CDR3: CASSREGHPSYEQYF

V: TRBV28
J: TRBJ1-3
CDR3: CASSLGDPGNTIYF

V: TRBV20-1
J: TRBJ2-7
CDR3: CSASGTPGSYEQYF